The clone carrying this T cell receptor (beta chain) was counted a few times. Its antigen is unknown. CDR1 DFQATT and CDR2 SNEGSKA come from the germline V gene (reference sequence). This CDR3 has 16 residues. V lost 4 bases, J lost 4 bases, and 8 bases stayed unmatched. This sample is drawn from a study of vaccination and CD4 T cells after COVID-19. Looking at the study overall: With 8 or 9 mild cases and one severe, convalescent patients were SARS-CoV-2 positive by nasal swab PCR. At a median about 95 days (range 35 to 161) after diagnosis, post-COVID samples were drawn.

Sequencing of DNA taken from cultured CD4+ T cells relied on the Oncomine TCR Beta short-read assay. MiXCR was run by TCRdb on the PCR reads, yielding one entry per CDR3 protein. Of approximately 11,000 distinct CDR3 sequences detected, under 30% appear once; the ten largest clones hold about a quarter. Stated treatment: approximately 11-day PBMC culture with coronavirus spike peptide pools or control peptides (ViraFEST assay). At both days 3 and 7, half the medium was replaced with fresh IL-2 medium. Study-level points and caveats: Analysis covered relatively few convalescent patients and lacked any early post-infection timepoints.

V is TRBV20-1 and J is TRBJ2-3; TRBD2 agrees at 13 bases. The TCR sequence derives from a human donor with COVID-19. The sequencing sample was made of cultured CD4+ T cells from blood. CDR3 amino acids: CSATGLAGALPDTQYF. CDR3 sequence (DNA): TGCAGTGCTACTGGACTAGCGGGGGCTCTGCCAGATACGCAGTATTTT.